The T cell receptor (beta chain) under discussion was sequenced for a study of T cell responses to AZD1222 COVID-19 vaccine. The V end lost 6 bases, the J end lost 1 base, and 14 bases lay between the germline ends. This CDR3 region has 14 residues. Per the germline V gene, CDR1 is SGHRS and CDR2 is YFSETQ. Profiling relied on immunoSEQ multiplex PCR, and the TCRdb table lists in-frame clones only, not all of them. The sample shows about 150,000 clones, about 88% of them seen only once. The sequence was obtained from an adult in good health. This chain connects TRBV5-1 to TRBJ2-7; D ambiguous. The sequenced sample was peripheral blood, obtained on day 0 of AZD1222 vaccination. DNA for the CDR3: TGCGCCAGCATCCCCGGGCCTAATTCCTACGAGCAGTACTTC. This gives the protein CASIPGPNSYEQYF.